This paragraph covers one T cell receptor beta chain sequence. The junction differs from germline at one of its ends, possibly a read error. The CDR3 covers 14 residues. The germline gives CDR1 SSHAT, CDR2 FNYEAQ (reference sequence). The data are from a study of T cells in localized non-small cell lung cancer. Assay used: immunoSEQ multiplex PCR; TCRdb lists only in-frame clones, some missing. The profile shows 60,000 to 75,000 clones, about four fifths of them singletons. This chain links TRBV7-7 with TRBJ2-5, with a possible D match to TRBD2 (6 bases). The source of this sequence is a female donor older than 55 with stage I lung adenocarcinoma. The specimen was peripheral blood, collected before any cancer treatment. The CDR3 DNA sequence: TGTGCTAGCAGCGTAAGCGGGCCTGGAGAGACCCAGTACTTC. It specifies CASSVSGPGETQYF. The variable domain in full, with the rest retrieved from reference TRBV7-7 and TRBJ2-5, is GAGVSQSPRYKVTKRGQDVTLRCDPISSHATLYWYQQALGQGPEFLTYFNYEAQPDKSGLPSDRFSAERPEGSISTLTIQRTEQRDSAMYRCASSVSGPGETQYFGPGTRLLVL.